What follows are 27 T cell receptor beta chains derived from one specimen sequenced in a study of identical twins. TCRdb fed the 5' RACE reads into MiXCR, producing one record per CDR3 protein. This table has approximately 1.8 million distinct CDR3 sequences, roughly a third appearing once. The source material was cord blood. The receptors stem from a newborn girl in good health.

The genes are TRBV20-1 and TRBJ2-5, with D possibly TRBD1 on 5 matching bases. The end of the DNA fits TRBJ2-1 better, so the J call may be wrong. CDR1 is DFQATT, CDR2 SNEGSKA, per germline (reference sequence). The CDR3 spans 12 residues. This CDR3 is CSARWQGKTQFF. The CDR3, as DNA: TGCAGTGCTAGGTGGCAGGGAAAGACCCAGTTCTTC.

This clonotype has more than one count but fewer than ten. V is TRBV7-2 and J is TRBJ2-1; TRBD2 aligns across 7 bases. This CDR3 has 15 amino acids. V was pared by 5 bases and J by 5 bases, with 9 bases of the junction left unmatched. Germline assignment: CDR1 SGHTA and CDR2 FQGNSA. CDR3 in amino acids: CASSLQRGRNNEQFF. CDR3 nucleotides: TGTGCCAGCAGCCTACAGCGGGGACGAAACAATGAGCAGTTCTTC. Using reference TRBV7-2 and TRBJ2-1 for the parts outside the CDR3, the full variable domain is GAGVSQSPSNKVTEKGKDVELRCDPISGHTALYWYRQSLGQGLEFLIYFQGNSAPDKSGLPSDRFSAERTGGSVSTLTIQRTQQEDSAVYLCASSLQRGRNNEQFFGPGTRLTVL.

The gene calls are TRBV29-1 and TRBJ2-1; 7 nucleotides match TRBD2. The CDR3 sequence is 14 residues long. Per germline, CDR1 SQVTM and CDR2 ANQGSEA. The V gene end was trimmed by 4 bases and the J gene end by 2 bases; junction bases not matched to a gene: 5. The CDR3 loop reads CSVATSRAYNEQFF. The CDR3 DNA is TGCAGCGTTGCGACTAGCAGGGCCTACAATGAGCAGTTCTTC.

This chain links TRBV15 with TRBJ1-4; no clear D. Germline loops: CDR1 LNHNV, CDR2 YYDKDF (reference sequence). V was clipped by 5 bases and J by 3 bases, with 13 bases between them. The length of the CDR3 is 15 residues. CDR3 sequence (DNA): TGTGCCACCAGCGGGAGTGGCAGGTCTAATGAAAAACTGTTTTTT. Translation: CATSGSGRSNEKLFF.

This clonotype was seen only a few times. The chain carries TRBV2 and TRBJ2-7; D is perhaps TRBD1 (5 bases). CDR1 and CDR2 (germline): SNHLY, FYNNEI. This CDR3 has 13 amino acids. Trimming cost V 8 bases and J 0 bases, with 11 bases left between them. CDR3 in amino acids: CASEDKSSYEQYF. The CDR3 DNA is TGTGCCAGCGAGGACAAAAGCTCCTACGAGCAGTACTTC.

The gene calls are TRBV6-1 and TRBJ2-7, with D unresolved. Trimming shortened V by 1 base and J by 6 bases, and 10 bases separated the two germline ends. CDR3 size: 13 residues. Germline V lookup: CDR1 MNHNS, CDR2 SASEGT. The CDR3 region is CASSEGWAGEQYF. Written as DNA, the CDR3 is TGTGCCAGCAGTGAAGGTTGGGCAGGCGAGCAGTACTTC.

V and J are TRBV27 and TRBJ2-3, with 8 bases that match TRBD1. This CDR3 has 13 amino acids. Germline values: CDR1 MNHEY, CDR2 SMNVEV (reference sequence). With 1 base clipped from V and 6 bases from J, the junction kept 0 bases outside the gene matches. Here the CDR3 reads CASSLWDRDTQYF. The DNA of the CDR3 is TGTGCCAGCAGTTTATGGGACAGGGATACGCAGTATTTT.

There are many counts of this clonotype. The V gene is TRBV7-2, the J gene TRBJ2-4; TRBD2 matches 7 bases. After removal of 5 bases from V and 0 bases from J, the junction contained 4 bases not matched to a gene. The CDR3 covers 15 residues. From germline, CDR1 is SGHTA and CDR2 FQGNSA. CDR3 coding DNA: TGTGCCAGCAGCCCTAGCGGACTAGCCAAAAACATTCAGTACTTC. This translates into CASSPSGLAKNIQYF.

In its sample, this clonotype was seen once. V gene TRBV27 combines with J gene TRBJ2-2; the D gene is possibly TRBD2 (6 bases). The germline V and J ends were trimmed by 5 bases and 4 bases, with 11 bases remaining between them. CDR1 is MNHEY and CDR2 is SMNVEV in the germline V gene (reference sequence). CDR3 length equals 14 residues. CDR3 sequence (DNA): TGTGCCAGCAGTACCCCCGGGGGCACCGGGGAGCTGTTTTTT. This codes for CASSTPGGTGELFF.

The chain joins TRBV10-3 to TRBJ2-7; D unclear. The CDR3 sequence is 15 residues long. Germline CDR1 reads ENHRY; CDR2 reads SYGVKD. Trimming pared 2 bases from V and 2 bases from J, leaving 13 bases between. CDR3 DNA sequence: TGTGCCATCAGTGAGATGAATAGTTTGACCTACGAGCAGTACTTC. Protein product: CAISEMNSLTYEQYF.

The V call is TRBV29-1, the J call TRBJ2-1, with TRBD2 matching over 12 bases. With 4 bases clipped from V and 8 bases from J, the junction kept 6 bases outside the gene matches. CDR1 is SQVTM and CDR2 is ANQGSEA in the germline V gene. CDR3 length equals 14 residues. The CDR3 sequence is CSVVSSGGVDEQFF. For the CDR3, the DNA is TGCAGCGTTGTCTCTAGCGGGGGGGTCGATGAGCAGTTCTTC.

V usage is TRBV9 and J usage is TRBJ2-1; 12 bases are a match to TRBD2. The CDR3 is 15 residues long. V trimming: 2 bases; J trimming: 9 bases; junction bases outside the gene matches: 6. Per the germline V gene, CDR1 is SGDLS and CDR2 is YYNGEE. DNA for the CDR3: TGTGCCAGCAGCGTGACTAGCGGGGGAGGCAGTGAGCAGTTCTTC. This translates into CASSVTSGGGSEQFF.

The V call is TRBV28, the J call TRBJ2-3; unclear D gene. Germline V gives CDR1 MDHEN, CDR2 SYDVKM. CDR3 length: 15 residues. Trimming removed 1 base from V and 4 bases from J, with 12 bases in between. The DNA of the CDR3 is TGTGCCAGCAGTTTATCGGACGGATCGTCAGATACGCAGTATTTT. Its protein product is CASSLSDGSSDTQYF.

This clonotype has a count of ten or more. The rearrangement links TRBV20-1 to TRBJ2-3; D perhaps matches TRBD2 (5 bases). CDR1 is DFQATT and CDR2 is SNEGSKA in the germline V gene (reference sequence). CDR3 length: 16 amino acids. V lost 3 bases to trimming and J lost 2 bases, with 18 bases between them. CDR3 bases: TGCAGTGCTAGGGGTCCTCAGCGGCCCCTCACAGATACGCAGTATTTT. Protein product: CSARGPQRPLTDTQYF.

The V gene is TRBV6-1, the J gene TRBJ2-7; no definite D call. V was clipped by 7 bases and J by 7 bases, with 17 bases between them. Germline CDR1 reads MNHNS; CDR2 reads SASEGT. The CDR3 is 13 amino acids. The CDR3 loop reads CASTSLAADEQYF. DNA of the CDR3: TGTGCCAGCACGTCCCTTGCGGCTGATGAGCAGTACTTC.

CDR3 DNA sequence: TGCAGTGGGGGGACAGCCAGTTGGGTCACTGAAGCTTTCTTT. Its protein is CSGGTASWVTEAFF. This chain links TRBV20-1 with TRBJ1-1; 7 positions agree with TRBD1. Germline V gives CDR1 DFQATT, CDR2 SNEGSKA (reference sequence). The length of the CDR3 is 14 residues. The J segment lost 4 bases and the V segment lost 7 bases, leaving 12 bases of the junction unmatched.

This clonotype was seen only a few times. The genes are TRBV12-3 or TRBV12-4 and TRBJ1-2; TRBD1 is a possible D gene (6 bases). Deletions cut 4 bases from V and 0 bases from J, with 18 bases between. This CDR3 is built from 17 residues. The CDR3 loop is CASSSNTGTRANYGYTF. The CDR3 nucleotides are TGTGCCAGCAGTTCAAACACAGGGACCCGAGCTAACTATGGCTACACCTTC.

This clonotype was counted only a few times. J is TRBJ1-1 and V is TRBV27, with a possible D match to TRBD1 (5 bases). Germline-derived CDR1 and CDR2 are MNHEY and SMNVEV (reference sequence). Deletions cut 11 bases from V and 2 bases from J, with 15 bases between. The CDR3 runs 13 residues. Here the CDR3 reads CAARQFTNTEAFF. For the CDR3, the DNA is TGTGCCGCTCGACAGTTTACAAACACTGAAGCTTTCTTT.

This clonotype was seen a handful of times. The chain joins TRBV2 to TRBJ1-2, with a tentative D call TRBD1 (5 bases). The CDR3 has 15 amino acids. Looked up from germline, CDR1 is SNHLY and CDR2 is FYNNEI. Deletions cut 3 bases from V and 3 bases from J, with 14 bases between. The CDR3 nucleotides are TGTGCCAGCAGTGATAAGATAGGGGACTACTATGGCTACACCTTC. Translation: CASSDKIGDYYGYTF.

This rearrangement joins TRBV20-1 to TRBJ2-3; D is uncertain. From germline, CDR1 is DFQATT and CDR2 SNEGSKA (reference sequence). V lost 4 bases, J lost 3 bases, and 8 bases lay in between. The CDR3 contains 12 residues. The CDR3 region has the DNA TGCAGTGCTAAGATTCGGACAGATACGCAGTATTTT. The encoded protein is CSAKIRTDTQYF.

In the case of this clonotype: A much larger clone differs by one base, so this may be a read error. The genes are TRBV9 and TRBJ2-5; possibly TRBD1 for D (5 bases). The CDR3 is 14 amino acids. V was shortened by 3 bases and J by 7 bases, with 16 bases between the two germline ends. CDR1 and CDR2 from the germline V gene are SGDLS and YYNGEE. The CDR3 is CASSAEGVKGTQYF. The CDR3 DNA is TGTGCCAGCAGCGCAGAAGGGGTCAAGGGGACCCAGTACTTC.

This clonotype was observed a single time. Germline and junction disagree at one end, which may indicate a read error. This sequence joins TRBV27 and TRBJ1-5; weak D call: TRBD1 (6 bases). This CDR3 is 17 amino acids long. Germline assignment: CDR1 MNHEY and CDR2 SMNVEV (reference sequence). CDR3 in amino acids: CASSPWRYRAENQPQNF. The CDR3 DNA sequence: TGTGCCAGCAGTCCTTGGAGATACAGGGCGGAAAATCAGCCCCAGAATTTT.

J is TRBJ2-4 and V is TRBV10-1; no clear D. The CDR3 has 16 residues. From germline, CDR1 is WNHNN and CDR2 SYGVQD (reference sequence). Trimming pared 3 bases from V and 13 bases from J, leaving 25 bases between. The chain's CDR3 is CASSELETFMGNEQYF. The CDR3 coding sequence is TGCGCCAGCAGTGAATTGGAAACTTTTATGGGCAATGAGCAGTACTTC.

CDR3 DNA: TGTGCCAGCAGTTGGACAGGGGTCTACAATGAGCAGTACTTC. Protein: CASSWTGVYNEQYF. This chain uses TRBV27 with TRBJ2-1; 9 bases map to TRBD1. The J call may not be correct, given that the DNA end is closer to TRBJ2-7. This CDR3 comprises 14 residues. Germline V gene lookup returns CDR1 MNHEY and CDR2 SMNVEV (reference sequence).

This clonotype showed up just a few times. This sequence joins TRBV10-3 and TRBJ1-6; D not resolved. The germline V and J ends were trimmed by 0 bases and 10 bases, with 13 bases remaining between them. The CDR3 has 15 amino acids. CDR1 and CDR2 (germline): ENHRY, SYGVKD. Here the CDR3 DNA reads TGTGCCATCAGTGAGTCGACTCGCGGGAACTCACCCCTCCACTTT. Its protein is CAISESTRGNSPLHF.

This clonotype was counted between two and nine times. The rearrangement uses TRBV23-1 and TRBJ1-2, with 7 bases fitting TRBD1. TRBV23-1 is an ORF, and what it does is uncertain. Losses at the gene ends were 4 bases for V and 1 base for J; bases not matched to a gene: 9. This CDR3 has 16 residues. The CDR3 nucleotides read TGCGCCAGCAGTCGCGGGACAGTAGAATTTAACTATGGCTACACCTTC. This codes for CASSRGTVEFNYGYTF.

V usage is TRBV24-1 and J usage is TRBJ2-3; 9 bases fit TRBD1. The V and J ends lost 6 bases and 5 bases, in that order; junction bases with no gene match: 5. The germline V gene has CDR1 KGHDR and CDR2 SFDVKD. The CDR3 contains 14 residues. The CDR3 nucleotides are TGTGCCACCAGTTCGGACAGGGGTAAAGATACGCAGTATTTT. This codes for CATSSDRGKDTQYF.